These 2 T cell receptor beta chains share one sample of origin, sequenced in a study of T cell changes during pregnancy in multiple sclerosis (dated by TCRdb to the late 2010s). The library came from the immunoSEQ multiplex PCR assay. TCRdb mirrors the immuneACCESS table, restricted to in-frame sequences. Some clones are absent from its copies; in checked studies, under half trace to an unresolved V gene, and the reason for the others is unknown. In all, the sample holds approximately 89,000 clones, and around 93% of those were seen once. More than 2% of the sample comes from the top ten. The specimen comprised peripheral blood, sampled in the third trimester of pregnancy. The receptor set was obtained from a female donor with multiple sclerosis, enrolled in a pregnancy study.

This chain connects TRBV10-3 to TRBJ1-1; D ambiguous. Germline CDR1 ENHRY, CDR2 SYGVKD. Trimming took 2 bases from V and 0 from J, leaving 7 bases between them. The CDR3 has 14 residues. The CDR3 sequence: CAISETALNTEAFF. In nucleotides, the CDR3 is TGTGCCATCAGTGAGACAGCCCTGAACACTGAAGCTTTCTTT.

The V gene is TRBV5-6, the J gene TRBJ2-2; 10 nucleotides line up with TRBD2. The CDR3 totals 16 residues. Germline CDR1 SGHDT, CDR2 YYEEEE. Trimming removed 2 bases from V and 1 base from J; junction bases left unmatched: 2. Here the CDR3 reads CASSFLAGGNTGELFF. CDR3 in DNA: TGTGCCAGCAGCTTTTTAGCGGGGGGGAACACCGGGGAGCTGTTTTTT.